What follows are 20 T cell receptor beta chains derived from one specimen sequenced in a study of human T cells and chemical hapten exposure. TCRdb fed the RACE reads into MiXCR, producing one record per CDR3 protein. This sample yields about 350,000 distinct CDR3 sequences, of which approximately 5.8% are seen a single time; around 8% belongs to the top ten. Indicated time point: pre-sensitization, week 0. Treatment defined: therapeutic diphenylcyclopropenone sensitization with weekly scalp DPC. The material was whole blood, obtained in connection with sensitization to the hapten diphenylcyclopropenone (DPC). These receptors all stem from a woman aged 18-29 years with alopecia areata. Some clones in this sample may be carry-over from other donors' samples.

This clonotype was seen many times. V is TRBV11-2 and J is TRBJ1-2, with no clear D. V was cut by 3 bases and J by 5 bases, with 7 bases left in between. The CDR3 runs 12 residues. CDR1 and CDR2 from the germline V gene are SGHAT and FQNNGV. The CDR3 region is CASSFGQYGYTF. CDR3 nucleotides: TGTGCCAGCAGCTTTGGGCAGTATGGCTACACCTTC.

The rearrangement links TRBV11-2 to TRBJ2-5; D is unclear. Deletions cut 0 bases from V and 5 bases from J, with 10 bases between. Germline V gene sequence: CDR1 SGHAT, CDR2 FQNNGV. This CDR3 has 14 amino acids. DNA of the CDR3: TGTGCCAGCAGCTTAGAGGCAGCCGCGGAGACCCAGTACTTC. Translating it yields CASSLEAAAETQYF.

DNA for the CDR3: TGTGCCAGCAGCTTTCCCGGGGCCACTGAAGCTTTCTTT. It translates to CASSFPGATEAFF. The chain employs TRBV3-1 and TRBJ1-1; TRBD1 might be the D (5 bases). Germline V gives CDR1 LGHDT, CDR2 YNNKEL (reference sequence). Trimming left V 5 bases short and J 4 bases short, with 11 bases between. The CDR3 totals 13 residues.

The CDR3 DNA sequence: TGTGCCAGCAGTCCCGACGCCGGGACGGCCTACGAGCAGTACTTC. Protein product: CASSPDAGTAYEQYF. The chain links TRBV2 to TRBJ2-7, with D perhaps matching TRBD1 or TRBD2 (5 bases each). The CDR3 is made up of 15 amino acids. Deletions cut 5 bases from V and 2 bases from J, with 16 bases between. The V gene's germline CDR1 is SNHLY and CDR2 FYNNEI.

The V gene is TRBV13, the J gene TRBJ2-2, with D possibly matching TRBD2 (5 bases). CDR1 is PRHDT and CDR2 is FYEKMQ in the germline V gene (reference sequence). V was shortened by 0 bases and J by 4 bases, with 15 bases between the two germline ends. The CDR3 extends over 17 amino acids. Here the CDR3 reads CASSLGRGSVSTGELFF. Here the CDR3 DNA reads TGTGCCAGCAGCTTAGGCCGTGGTAGCGTCTCCACCGGGGAGCTGTTTTTT.

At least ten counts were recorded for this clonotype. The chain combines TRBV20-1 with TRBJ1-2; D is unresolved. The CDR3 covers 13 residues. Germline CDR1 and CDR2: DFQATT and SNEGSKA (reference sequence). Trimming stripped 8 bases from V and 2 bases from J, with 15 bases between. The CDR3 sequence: CSSTVPMNYGYTF. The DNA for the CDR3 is TGCAGTAGTACAGTGCCGATGAACTATGGCTACACCTTC.

CDR3 in amino acids: CASSVDSNSNQPQHF. The CDR3, as DNA: TGTGCCAGCAGTGTCGACAGCAATAGCAATCAGCCCCAGCATTTT. The V and J genes are TRBV6-2 or TRBV6-3 and TRBJ1-5; maybe TRBD1 (5 bases). CDR1 and CDR2 from the germline V gene are MNHEY and SVGEGT. The V and J ends lost 5 bases and 0 bases respectively, with 11 bases between them. The CDR3 contains 15 residues.

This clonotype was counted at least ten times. This CDR3 reads CASSLLRRSTEAFF. CDR3 DNA: TGTGCCAGCAGCTTACTCCGCAGGAGCACTGAAGCTTTCTTT. The chain uses TRBV7-9 and TRBJ1-1; D unclear. CDR3 size: 14 residues. Trimming pared 2 bases from V and 4 bases from J, leaving 11 bases between. The germline CDR1 and CDR2 sequences are SEHNR and FQNEAQ (reference sequence).

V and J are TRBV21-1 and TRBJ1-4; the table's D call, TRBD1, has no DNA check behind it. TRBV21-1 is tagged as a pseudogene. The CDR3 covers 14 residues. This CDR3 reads CASTEGDIRGKLFF. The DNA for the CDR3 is TGTGCCAGCACCGAAGGGGACATAAGGGGAAAACTGTTTTTT.

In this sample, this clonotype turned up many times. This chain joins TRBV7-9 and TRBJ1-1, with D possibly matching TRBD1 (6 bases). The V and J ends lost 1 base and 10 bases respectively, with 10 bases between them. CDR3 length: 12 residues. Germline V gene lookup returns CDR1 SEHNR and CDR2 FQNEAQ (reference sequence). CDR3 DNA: TGTGCCAGCAGCTTAGGAGTCAGGGGAGCTTTCTTT. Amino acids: CASSLGVRGAFF.

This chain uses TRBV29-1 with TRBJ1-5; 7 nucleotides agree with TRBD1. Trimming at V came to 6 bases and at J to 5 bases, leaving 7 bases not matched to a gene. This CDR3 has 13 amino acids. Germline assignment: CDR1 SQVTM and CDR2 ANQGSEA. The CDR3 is CSVGGTDYQPQHF. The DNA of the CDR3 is TGCAGCGTGGGGGGGACAGATTATCAGCCCCAGCATTTT. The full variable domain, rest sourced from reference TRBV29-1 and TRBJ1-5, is SAVISQKPSRDICQRGTSLTIQCQVDSQVTMMFWYRQQPGQSLTLIATANQGSEATYESGFVIDKFPISRPNLTFSTLTVSNMSPEDSSIYLCSVGGTDYQPQHFGDGTRLSIL.

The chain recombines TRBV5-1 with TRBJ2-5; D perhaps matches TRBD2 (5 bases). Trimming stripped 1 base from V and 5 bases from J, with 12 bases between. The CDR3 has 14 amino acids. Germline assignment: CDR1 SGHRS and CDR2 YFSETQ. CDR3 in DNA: TGCGCCAGCAGCTTGCTCCCAGAGCGGGAGACCCAGTACTTC. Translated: CASSLLPERETQYF.

The CDR3 reads CASSFPLQPGTQYF. The CDR3 DNA sequence: TGTGCCAGCAGCTTTCCACTCCAACCAGGGACCCAGTACTTC. This chain joins TRBV5-6 and TRBJ2-5; D unclear. Germline values: CDR1 SGHDT, CDR2 YYEEEE. The V end was cut by 2 bases, the J end by 7 bases, with 15 bases between. The CDR3 is made up of 14 amino acids.

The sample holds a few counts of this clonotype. The CDR3 protein is CASSRQGAQETQYF. In DNA form, the CDR3 reads TGTGCCAGCAGCCGACAGGGGGCCCAAGAGACCCAGTACTTC. This chain uses TRBV11-3 with TRBJ2-5; 10 positions match TRBD1. The CDR3 totals 14 residues. Germline-derived CDR1 and CDR2 are SGHNT and YENEEA. V was pared by 5 bases and J by 1 base, with 1 base of the junction left unmatched.

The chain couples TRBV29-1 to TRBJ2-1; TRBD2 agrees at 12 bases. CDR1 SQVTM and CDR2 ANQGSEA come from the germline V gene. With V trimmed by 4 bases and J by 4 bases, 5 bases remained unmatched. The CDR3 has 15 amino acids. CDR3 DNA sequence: TGCAGCGTTGGTGCTAGCGGGGGGGATTACAATGAGCAGTTCTTC. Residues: CSVGASGGDYNEQFF.

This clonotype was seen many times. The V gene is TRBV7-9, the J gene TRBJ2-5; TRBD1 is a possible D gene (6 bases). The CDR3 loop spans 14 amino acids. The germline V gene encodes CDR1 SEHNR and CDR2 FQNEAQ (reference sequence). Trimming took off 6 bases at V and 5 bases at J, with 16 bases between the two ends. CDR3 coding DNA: TGTGCCAGCAGTCGAACCGGGACATGGGAGACCCAGTACTTC. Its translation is CASSRTGTWETQYF.

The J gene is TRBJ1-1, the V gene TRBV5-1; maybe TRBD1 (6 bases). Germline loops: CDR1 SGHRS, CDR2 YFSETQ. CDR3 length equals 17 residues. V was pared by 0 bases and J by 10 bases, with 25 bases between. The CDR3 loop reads CASSLAVKGDITGGAFF. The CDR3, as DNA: TGCGCCAGCAGCTTGGCTGTAAAAGGGGACATTACGGGGGGAGCTTTCTTT.

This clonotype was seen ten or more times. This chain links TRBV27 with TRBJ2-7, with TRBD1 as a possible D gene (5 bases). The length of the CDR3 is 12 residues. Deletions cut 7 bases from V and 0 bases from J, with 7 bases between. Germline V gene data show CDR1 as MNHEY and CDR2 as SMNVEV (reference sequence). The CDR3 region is CASKGNSYEQYF. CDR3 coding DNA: TGTGCCAGCAAGGGGAACTCCTACGAGCAGTACTTC.

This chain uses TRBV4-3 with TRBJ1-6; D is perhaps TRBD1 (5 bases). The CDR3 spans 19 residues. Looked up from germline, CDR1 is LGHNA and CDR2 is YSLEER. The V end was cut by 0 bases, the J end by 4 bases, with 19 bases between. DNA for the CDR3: TGCGCCAGCAGCCAAGATTGGAGGGGCTCTGACGATTATAATTCACCCCTCCACTTT. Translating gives CASSQDWRGSDDYNSPLHF.

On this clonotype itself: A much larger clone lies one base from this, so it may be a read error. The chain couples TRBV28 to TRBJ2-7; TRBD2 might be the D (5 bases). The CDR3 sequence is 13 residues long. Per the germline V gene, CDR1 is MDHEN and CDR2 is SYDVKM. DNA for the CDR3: TGTGCCACCAGTTTGACCGCTCGGGGCGAGCAGTACTTC. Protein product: CATSLTARGEQYF.